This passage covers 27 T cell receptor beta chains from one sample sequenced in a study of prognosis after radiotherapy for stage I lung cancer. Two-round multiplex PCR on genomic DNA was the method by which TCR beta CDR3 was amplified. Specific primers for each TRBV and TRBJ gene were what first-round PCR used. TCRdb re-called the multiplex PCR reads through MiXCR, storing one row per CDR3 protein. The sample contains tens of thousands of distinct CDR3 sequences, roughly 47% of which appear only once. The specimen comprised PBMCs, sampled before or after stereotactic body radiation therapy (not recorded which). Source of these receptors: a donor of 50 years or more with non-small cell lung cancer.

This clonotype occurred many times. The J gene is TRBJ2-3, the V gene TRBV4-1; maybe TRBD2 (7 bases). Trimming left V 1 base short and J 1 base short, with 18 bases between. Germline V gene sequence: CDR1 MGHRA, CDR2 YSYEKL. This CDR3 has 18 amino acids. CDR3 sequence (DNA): TGCGCCAGCAGCCAAGCCCCCGGGGGCGCGGGAGGCACAGATACGCAGTATTTT. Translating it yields CASSQAPGGAGGTDTQYF.

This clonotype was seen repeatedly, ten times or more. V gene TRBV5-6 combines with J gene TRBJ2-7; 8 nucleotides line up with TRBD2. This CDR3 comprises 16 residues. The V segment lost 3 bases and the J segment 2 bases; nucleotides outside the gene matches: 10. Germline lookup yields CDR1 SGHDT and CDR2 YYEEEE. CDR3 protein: CASSSLWGGRTYEQYF. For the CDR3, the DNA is TGTGCCAGCAGCTCCCTCTGGGGCGGGAGGACCTACGAGCAGTACTTC.

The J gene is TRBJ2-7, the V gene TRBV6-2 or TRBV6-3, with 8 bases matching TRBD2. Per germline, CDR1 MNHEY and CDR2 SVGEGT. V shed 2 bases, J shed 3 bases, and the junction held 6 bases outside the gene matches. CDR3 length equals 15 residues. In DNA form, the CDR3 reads TGTGCCAGCAGTTACGTTGGCGGGAGGTTCTACGAGCAGTACTTC. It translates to CASSYVGGRFYEQYF.

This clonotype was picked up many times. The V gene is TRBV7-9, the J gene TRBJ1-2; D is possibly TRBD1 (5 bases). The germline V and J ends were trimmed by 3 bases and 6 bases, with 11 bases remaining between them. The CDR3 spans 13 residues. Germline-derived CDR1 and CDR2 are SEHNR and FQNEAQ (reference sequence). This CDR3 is CASSFGRGDGYTF. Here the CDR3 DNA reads TGTGCCAGCAGCTTTGGAAGGGGAGATGGCTACACCTTC. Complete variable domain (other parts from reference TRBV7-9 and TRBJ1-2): DTGVSQNPRHKITKRGQNVTFRCDPISEHNRLYWYRQTLGQGPEFLTYFQNEAQLEKSRLLSDRFSAERPKGSFSTLEIQRTEQGDSAMYLCASSFGRGDGYTFGSGTRLTVV.

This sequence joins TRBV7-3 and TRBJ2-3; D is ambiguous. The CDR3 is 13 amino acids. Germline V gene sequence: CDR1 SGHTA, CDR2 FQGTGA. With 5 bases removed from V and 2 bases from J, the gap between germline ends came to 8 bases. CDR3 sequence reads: CASSLVTTDTQYF. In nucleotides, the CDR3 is TGTGCCAGCAGCCTCGTTACCACAGATACGCAGTATTTT. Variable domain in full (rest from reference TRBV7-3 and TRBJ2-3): GAGVSQTPSNKVTEKGKYVELRCDPISGHTALYWYRQSLGQGPEFLIYFQGTGAADDSGLPNDRFFAVRPEGSVSTLKIQRTERGDSAVYLCASSLVTTDTQYFGPGTRLTVL.

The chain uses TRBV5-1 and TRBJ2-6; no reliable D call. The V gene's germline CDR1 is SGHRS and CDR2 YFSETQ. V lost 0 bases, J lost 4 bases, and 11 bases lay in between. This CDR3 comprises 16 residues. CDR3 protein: CASSLVRNLGANVLTF. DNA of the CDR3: TGCGCCAGCAGCTTGGTACGGAATCTGGGGGCCAACGTCCTGACTTTC. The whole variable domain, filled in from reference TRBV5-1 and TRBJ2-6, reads KAGVTQTPRYLIKTRGQQVTLSCSPISGHRSVSWYQQTPGQGLQFLFEYFSETQRNKGNFPGRFSGRQFSNSRSEMNVSTLELGDSALYLCASSLVRNLGANVLTFGAGSRLTVL.

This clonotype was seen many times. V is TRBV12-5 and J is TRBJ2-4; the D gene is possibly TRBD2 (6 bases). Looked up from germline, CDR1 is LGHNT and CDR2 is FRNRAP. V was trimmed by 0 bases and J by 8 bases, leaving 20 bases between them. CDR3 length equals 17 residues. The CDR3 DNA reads TGTGCTAGTGGTTTGGTAGAAAGGGGCGTATGGGGGGACATTCAGTACTTC. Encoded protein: CASGLVERGVWGDIQYF.

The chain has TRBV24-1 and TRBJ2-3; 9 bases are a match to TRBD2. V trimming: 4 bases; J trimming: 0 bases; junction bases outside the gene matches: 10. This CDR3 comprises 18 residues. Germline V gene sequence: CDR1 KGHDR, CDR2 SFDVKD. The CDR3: CATSDHGQTSGSTDTQYF. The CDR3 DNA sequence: TGTGCCACCAGTGACCACGGACAAACTAGCGGGAGCACAGATACGCAGTATTTT.

DNA of the CDR3: TGTGCCAGCAGTTACCGGAGGACAGGGGGCTACTACGAGCAGTACTTC. Translated: CASSYRRTGGYYEQYF. This sequence joins TRBV6-9 and TRBJ2-7, with 11 bases aligning to TRBD1. J was trimmed by 3 bases and V by 3 bases; bases with no gene match: 7. The CDR3 sequence is 16 residues long. The germline V gene has CDR1 MNHGY and CDR2 SVAAGI.

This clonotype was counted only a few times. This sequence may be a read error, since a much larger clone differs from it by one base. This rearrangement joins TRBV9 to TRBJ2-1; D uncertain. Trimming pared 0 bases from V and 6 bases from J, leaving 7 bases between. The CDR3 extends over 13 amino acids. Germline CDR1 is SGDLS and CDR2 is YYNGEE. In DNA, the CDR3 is TGTGCCAGCAGCGTAGACGGCCTCAATGAGCAGTTCTTC. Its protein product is CASSVDGLNEQFF. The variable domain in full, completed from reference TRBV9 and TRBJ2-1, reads DSGVTQTPKHLITATGQRVTLRCSPRSGDLSVYWYQQSLDQGLQFLIQYYNGEERAKGNILERFSAQQFPDLHSELNLSSLELGDSALYFCASSVDGLNEQFFGPGTRLTVL.

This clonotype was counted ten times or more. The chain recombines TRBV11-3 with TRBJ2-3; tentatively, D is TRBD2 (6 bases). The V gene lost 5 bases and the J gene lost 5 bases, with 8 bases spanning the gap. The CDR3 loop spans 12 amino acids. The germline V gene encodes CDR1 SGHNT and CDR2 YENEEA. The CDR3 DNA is TGTGCCAGCAGCATGCGGGGAGATACGCAGTATTTT. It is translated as CASSMRGDTQYF. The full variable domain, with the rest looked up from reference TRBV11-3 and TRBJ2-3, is EAGVVQSPRYKIIEKKQPVAFWCNPISGHNTLYWYLQNLGQGPELLIRYENEEAVDDSQLPKDRFSAERLKGVDSTLKIQPAELGDSAVYLCASSMRGDTQYFGPGTRLTVL.

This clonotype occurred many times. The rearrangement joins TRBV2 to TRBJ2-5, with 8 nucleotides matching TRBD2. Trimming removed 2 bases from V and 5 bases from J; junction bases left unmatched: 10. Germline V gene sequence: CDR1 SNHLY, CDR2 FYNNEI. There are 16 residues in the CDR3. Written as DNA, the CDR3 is TGTGCCAGCAGTGAAAATCCCGGGGGGGCTGGGGAGACCCAGTACTTC. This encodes CASSENPGGAGETQYF.

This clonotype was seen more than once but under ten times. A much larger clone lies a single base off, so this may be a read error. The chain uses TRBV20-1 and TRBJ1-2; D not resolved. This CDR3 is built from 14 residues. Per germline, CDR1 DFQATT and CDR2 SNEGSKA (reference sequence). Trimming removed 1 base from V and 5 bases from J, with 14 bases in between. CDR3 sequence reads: CSARGQVAYYGYTF. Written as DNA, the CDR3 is TGCAGTGCTAGAGGGCAGGTGGCTTATTATGGCTACACCTTC.

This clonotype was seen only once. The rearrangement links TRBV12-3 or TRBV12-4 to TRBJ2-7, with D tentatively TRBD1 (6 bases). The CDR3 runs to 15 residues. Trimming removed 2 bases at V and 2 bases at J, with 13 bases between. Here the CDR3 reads CASSLHATGTYEQYF. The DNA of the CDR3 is TGTGCCAGCAGTTTACACGCGACAGGAACCTACGAGCAGTACTTC.

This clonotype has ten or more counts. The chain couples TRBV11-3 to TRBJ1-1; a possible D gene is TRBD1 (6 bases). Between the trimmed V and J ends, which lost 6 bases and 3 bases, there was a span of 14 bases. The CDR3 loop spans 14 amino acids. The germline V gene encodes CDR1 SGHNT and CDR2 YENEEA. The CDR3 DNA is TGTGCCAGCAGAAGGACAGATCACTACACTGAAGCTTTCTTT. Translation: CASRRTDHYTEAFF.

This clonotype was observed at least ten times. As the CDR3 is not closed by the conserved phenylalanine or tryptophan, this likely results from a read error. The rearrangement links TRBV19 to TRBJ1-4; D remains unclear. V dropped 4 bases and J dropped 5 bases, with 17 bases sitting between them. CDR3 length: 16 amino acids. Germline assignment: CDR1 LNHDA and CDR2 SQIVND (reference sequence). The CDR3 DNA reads TGTGCCAGTAGTAATCCCTCCAGTGGGAGCAATGAAAAACTGTTTCTT. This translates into CASSNPSSGSNEKLFL.

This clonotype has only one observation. The chain's CDR3 is CASRQASGSEAFF. The DNA of the CDR3 is TGTGCCAGCCGTCAGGCTTCTGGGTCTGAAGCTTTCTTT. The chain is built from TRBV27 and TRBJ1-1; D call uncertain. V was trimmed by 8 bases and J by 6 bases, leaving 16 bases between them. Germline V CDR1 and CDR2: MNHEY, SMNVEV (reference sequence). The CDR3 runs 13 residues.

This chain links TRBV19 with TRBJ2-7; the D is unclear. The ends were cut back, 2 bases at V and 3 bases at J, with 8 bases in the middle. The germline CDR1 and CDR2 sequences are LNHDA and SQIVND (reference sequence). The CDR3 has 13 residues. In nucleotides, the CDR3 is TGTGCCAGTAGTATATACCCTAACTACGAGCAGTACTTC. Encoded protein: CASSIYPNYEQYF.

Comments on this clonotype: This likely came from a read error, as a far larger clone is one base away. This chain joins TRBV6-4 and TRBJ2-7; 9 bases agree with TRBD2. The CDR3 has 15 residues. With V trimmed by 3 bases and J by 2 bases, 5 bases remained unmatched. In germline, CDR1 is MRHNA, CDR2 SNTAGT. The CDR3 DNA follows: TGTGCCAGCAGTGATAGCGGGAGTAGGACCTACGAGCAGTACTTC. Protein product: CASSDSGSRTYEQYF.

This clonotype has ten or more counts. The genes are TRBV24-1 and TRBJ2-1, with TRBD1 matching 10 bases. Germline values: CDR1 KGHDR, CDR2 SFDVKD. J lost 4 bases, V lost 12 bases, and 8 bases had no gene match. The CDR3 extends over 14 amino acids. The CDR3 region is CAPRRTGGYNEQFF. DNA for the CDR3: TGTGCCCCCCGAAGGACAGGGGGATACAATGAGCAGTTCTTC.

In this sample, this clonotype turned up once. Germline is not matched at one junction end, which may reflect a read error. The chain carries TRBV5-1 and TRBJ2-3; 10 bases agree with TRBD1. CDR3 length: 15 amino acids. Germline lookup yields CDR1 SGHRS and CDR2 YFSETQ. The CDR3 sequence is CAISSGQGSTDTQYF. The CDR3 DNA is TGTGCCATCAGCTCGGGACAGGGGAGCACAGATACGCAGTATTTT.

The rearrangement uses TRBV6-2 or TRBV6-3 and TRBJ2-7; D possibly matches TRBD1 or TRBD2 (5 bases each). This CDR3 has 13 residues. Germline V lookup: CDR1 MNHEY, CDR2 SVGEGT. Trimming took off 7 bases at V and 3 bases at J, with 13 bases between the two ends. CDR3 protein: CASNCVGVYEQYF. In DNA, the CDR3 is TGTGCCAGCAATTGCGTGGGGGTCTACGAGCAGTACTTC.

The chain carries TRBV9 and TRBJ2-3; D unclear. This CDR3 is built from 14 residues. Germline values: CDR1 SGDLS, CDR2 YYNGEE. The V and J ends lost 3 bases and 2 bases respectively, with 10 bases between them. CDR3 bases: TGTGCCAGCAGCGGAGCCACAGACACAGATACGCAGTATTTT. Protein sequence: CASSGATDTDTQYF.

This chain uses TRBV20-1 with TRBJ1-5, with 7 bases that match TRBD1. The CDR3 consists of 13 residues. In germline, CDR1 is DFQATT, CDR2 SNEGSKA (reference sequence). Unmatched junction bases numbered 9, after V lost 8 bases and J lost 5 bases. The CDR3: CSSQGVRDQPQHF. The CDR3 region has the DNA TGCAGTTCGCAGGGGGTTCGGGATCAGCCCCAGCATTTT.

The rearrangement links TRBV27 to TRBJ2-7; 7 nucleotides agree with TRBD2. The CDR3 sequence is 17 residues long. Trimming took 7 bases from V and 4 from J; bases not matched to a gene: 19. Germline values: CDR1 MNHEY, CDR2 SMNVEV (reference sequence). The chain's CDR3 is CASITLVRGSRRYEQYF. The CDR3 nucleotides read TGTGCCAGCATCACCCTCGTCCGCGGGAGTAGAAGGTACGAGCAGTACTTC.

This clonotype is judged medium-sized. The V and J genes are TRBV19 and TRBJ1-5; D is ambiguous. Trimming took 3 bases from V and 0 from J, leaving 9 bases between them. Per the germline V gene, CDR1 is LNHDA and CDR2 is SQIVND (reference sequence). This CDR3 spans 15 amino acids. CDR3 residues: CASSMVGFSNQPQHF. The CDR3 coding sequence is TGTGCCAGTAGTATGGTGGGCTTTAGCAATCAGCCCCAGCATTTT. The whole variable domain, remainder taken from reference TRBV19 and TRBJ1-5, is DGGITQSPKYLFRKEGQNVTLSCEQNLNHDAMYWYRQDPGQGLRLIYYSQIVNDFQKGDIAEGYSVSREKKESFPLTVTSAQKNPTAFYLCASSMVGFSNQPQHFGDGTRLSIL.

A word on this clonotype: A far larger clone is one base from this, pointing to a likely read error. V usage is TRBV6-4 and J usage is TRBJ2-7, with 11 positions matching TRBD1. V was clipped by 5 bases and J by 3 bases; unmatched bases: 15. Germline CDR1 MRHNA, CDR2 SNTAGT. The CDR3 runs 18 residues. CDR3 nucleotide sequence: TGTGCCAGCAGTTCCCTGGACAGGGGGCTCTCATCCGGCTACGAGCAGTACTTC. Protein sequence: CASSSLDRGLSSGYEQYF.